One and the same sample provided the 24 T cell receptor beta chains below, sequenced in a study of blood T cell repertoires in COVID-19. Here immunoSEQ multiplex PCR was the method, and the copy in TCRdb shows in-frame clones only, minus some. This sample yields roughly 190,000 clones, of which about nine tenths are seen a single time; roughly 3% belongs to the top ten. Source material: peripheral blood. These receptors were collected from a man between 65 and 79 years old with acute or convalescent COVID-19.

The chain links TRBV4-3 to TRBJ2-2; D might be TRBD1 (5 bases). Trimming removed 0 bases at V and 0 bases at J, with 14 bases between. The length of the CDR3 is 18 residues. CDR1 is LGHNA, CDR2 YSLEER, per germline. CDR3 DNA: TGCGCCAGCAGCCAAGAGAGCCAAAAGGGGACGAACACCGGGGAGCTGTTTTTT. Translated: CASSQESQKGTNTGELFF.

About this clone itself: One end of the junction varies from germline; a read error may be responsible. The J gene is TRBJ2-4, the V gene TRBV6-1; 8 bases fit TRBD2. This CDR3 contains 13 residues. Per germline, CDR1 MNHNS and CDR2 SASEGT. Here the CDR3 DNA reads TGTGCCAGCAGTCAAGCGGGAGCAAACATTCAGTACTTC. This codes for CASSQAGANIQYF.

This clone has just a few counts. V is TRBV2 and J is TRBJ1-6; D is uncertain. Trimming took 4 bases from V and 10 from J, leaving 17 bases between them. Germline V gives CDR1 SNHLY, CDR2 FYNNEI. The CDR3 is 15 residues long. CDR3 region: CASSGPAGTESPLHF. The CDR3, as DNA: TGTGCCAGCAGTGGACCCGCGGGTACCGAATCACCCCTCCACTTT.

This clone was recorded only once. The gene calls are TRBV9 and TRBJ2-3, with 8 bases lining up with TRBD2. The CDR3 sequence is 14 residues long. The ends lost 4 bases at V and 2 bases at J; junction bases unmatched: 3. Looked up from germline, CDR1 is SGDLS and CDR2 is YYNGEE. CDR3 loop: CASSRTSLTDTQYF. The CDR3 DNA is TGTGCCAGCAGCCGGACTAGCCTCACAGATACGCAGTATTTT.

The rearrangement joins TRBV2 to TRBJ2-3, with TRBD2 matching 9 bases. Germline CDR1 SNHLY, CDR2 FYNNEI. The CDR3 extends over 18 amino acids. J gave up 0 bases and V 1 base, and 8 bases lay outside the gene matches. CDR3 nucleotide sequence: TGTGCCAGCAGTGAAGGAGCGGGGGGCCCAGCTAGCACAGATACGCAGTATTTT. It translates to CASSEGAGGPASTDTQYF. The whole variable domain, filled in from reference TRBV2 and TRBJ2-3, reads EPEVTQTPSHQVTQMGQEVILRCVPISNHLYFYWYRQILGQKVEFLVSFYNNEISEKSEIFDDQFSVERPDGSNFTLKIRSTKLEDSAMYFCASSEGAGGPASTDTQYFGPGTRLTVL.

This chain links TRBV5-4 with TRBJ2-2; unclear D gene. This CDR3 is built from 14 residues. Germline CDR1 SGHNT, CDR2 YYREEE (reference sequence). V was trimmed by 0 bases and J by 1 base, leaving 4 bases between them. CDR3 sequence reads: CASSLGGNTGELFF. In nucleotides, the CDR3 is TGTGCCAGCAGCTTGGGAGGGAACACCGGGGAGCTGTTTTTT.

The gene calls are TRBV7-9 and TRBJ2-2, with 7 bases that match TRBD1. The germline V gene encodes CDR1 SEHNR and CDR2 FQNEAQ (reference sequence). V lost 1 base to trimming and J lost 2 bases; unmatched junction nucleotides: 7. This CDR3 contains 17 residues. CDR3 nucleotide sequence: TGTGCCAGCAGCTTAGTCAGGACAGGATTTAACACCGGGGAGCTGTTTTTT. It is translated as CASSLVRTGFNTGELFF.

The chain combines TRBV7-9 with TRBJ1-2; D may be TRBD1 (5 bases). The V and J ends lost 5 bases and 3 bases respectively, with 10 bases between them. The CDR3 is made up of 13 amino acids. Germline CDR1 and CDR2: SEHNR and FQNEAQ (reference sequence). The CDR3 bases are TGTGCCAGCAGCCCAGACAGTTACTATGGCTACACCTTC. It yields the protein CASSPDSYYGYTF.

The gene calls are TRBV7-6 and TRBJ2-1, with D possibly matching TRBD1 (5 bases). The CDR3 contains 15 residues. V lost 5 bases and J 0 bases, leaving 11 bases between the germline ends. Germline CDR1 is SGHVS and CDR2 is FNYEAQ. CDR3: CASSPDRFSYNEQFF. CDR3 coding DNA: TGTGCCAGCAGCCCTGACAGATTCTCCTACAATGAGCAGTTCTTC.

V gene TRBV7-3 combines with J gene TRBJ2-5, with unresolved D. CDR3 length equals 14 residues. Deletions cut 5 bases from V and 3 bases from J, with 13 bases between. Germline CDR1 is SGHTA and CDR2 is FQGTGA. The CDR3 spells CASSPNPQKETQYF. The CDR3 DNA reads as TGTGCCAGCAGCCCAAACCCACAGAAAGAGACCCAGTACTTC. The full variable domain, with the rest looked up from reference TRBV7-3 and TRBJ2-5, is GAGVSQTPSNKVTEKGKYVELRCDPISGHTALYWYRQSLGQGPEFLIYFQGTGAADDSGLPNDRFFAVRPEGSVSTLKIQRTERGDSAVYLCASSPNPQKETQYFGPGTRLLVL.

The chain is built from TRBV28 and TRBJ2-2, with 13 bases aligning to TRBD2. This CDR3 region has 17 residues. The junction had 9 bases not matched to a gene; V was cut back by 6 bases and J by 5 bases. CDR1 is MDHEN, CDR2 SYDVKM, per germline. The CDR3 DNA reads TGTGCCAGCAGGGTAACTAGCGGGAGGGCACGGACCGGGGAGCTGTTTTTT. Translation: CASRVTSGRARTGELFF.

This rearrangement joins TRBV5-4 to TRBJ2-2; 8 bases map to TRBD2. The CDR3 loop spans 16 amino acids. Trimming cost V 4 bases and J 8 bases; bases outside gene matches: 13. Germline V lookup: CDR1 SGHNT, CDR2 YYREEE (reference sequence). The CDR3 DNA reads TGTGCCAGCAGCCCCGGAGGTAGCGGGGTCGTGGGGGAGCTGTTTTTT. Its translation is CASSPGGSGVVGELFF.

The chain employs TRBV10-2 and TRBJ1-2, with 7 bases identical to TRBD1. The trim removed 1 base at V and 8 bases at J, leaving 10 bases unmatched. CDR1 is WSHSY, CDR2 SAAADI, per germline. The CDR3 is 15 residues long. The CDR3 coding sequence is TGCGCCAGCAGTGAGTTCTGGACAGACAGGGAGGGCTACACCTTC. Translated: CASSEFWTDREGYTF.

The chain couples TRBV5-6 to TRBJ1-4, with 8 bases lining up with TRBD1. V was pared by 3 bases and J by 8 bases, with 6 bases of the junction left unmatched. The germline V gene has CDR1 SGHDT and CDR2 YYEEEE. The CDR3 length is 14 residues. CDR3 protein: CASSSTGEVEKLFF. The CDR3 nucleotides are TGTGCCAGCAGCTCGACAGGGGAGGTAGAAAAACTGTTTTTT.

The chain has TRBV4-2 and TRBJ2-7; D gene unclear. The CDR3 spans 11 residues. The ends were cut back, 1 base at V and 6 bases at J, with 4 bases in the middle. CDR1 and CDR2 from the germline V gene are LGHNA and YNFKEQ. CDR3: CASSQGAEQYF. As DNA, the CDR3 is TGTGCCAGCAGCCAAGGGGCCGAGCAGTACTTC.

The chain couples TRBV6-2 or TRBV6-3 to TRBJ1-5; no reliable D call. The CDR3 consists of 14 residues. Looked up from germline, CDR1 is MNHEY and CDR2 is SVGEGT. The V end was cut by 3 bases, the J end by 6 bases, with 12 bases between. CDR3 in amino acids: CASSYTRVGQPQHF. The CDR3 DNA sequence: TGTGCCAGCAGTTATACGAGGGTTGGTCAGCCCCAGCATTTT.

The chain combines TRBV27 with TRBJ2-7; 8 bases line up with TRBD1. The length of the CDR3 is 14 residues. With V trimmed by 3 bases and J by 5 bases, 6 bases remained unmatched. Germline loops: CDR1 MNHEY, CDR2 SMNVEV (reference sequence). Written as DNA, the CDR3 is TGTGCCAGCAGTTTGACAGGGGACGTCAACGAGCAGTACTTC. It specifies CASSLTGDVNEQYF.

This sequence joins TRBV10-3 and TRBJ2-1, with 10 bases matching TRBD1. Germline V gene lookup returns CDR1 ENHRY and CDR2 SYGVKD. V trimming: 10 bases; J trimming: 7 bases; junction bases outside the gene matches: 7. CDR3 size: 13 residues. CDR3 sequence reads: CATEDRGRNEQFF. The CDR3 DNA follows: TGTGCCACTGAGGACAGGGGGAGGAATGAGCAGTTCTTC.

This sequence joins TRBV6-5 and TRBJ2-7; the match to TRBD1 covers 8 bases. The V and J ends lost 6 bases and 1 base, in that order; junction bases with no gene match: 8. Germline lookup yields CDR1 MNHEY and CDR2 SVGAGI. This CDR3 spans 15 amino acids. Written as DNA, the CDR3 is TGTGCCAGCAGCCCCCACCGGGACAGGTCCTACGAGCAGTACTTC. Protein sequence: CASSPHRDRSYEQYF.

The CDR3 protein is CATSRDFVSGTDTQYF. The CDR3 DNA sequence: TGTGCCACCAGCAGAGATTTCGTGAGCGGCACAGATACGCAGTATTTT. The rearrangement uses TRBV15 and TRBJ2-3; D not resolved. V shed 0 bases and J shed 1 base, with 11 bases lying between them. Germline CDR1 LNHNV, CDR2 YYDKDF (reference sequence). The CDR3 covers 16 residues.

The chain couples TRBV2 to TRBJ2-7; maybe TRBD2 (6 bases). V was cut by 8 bases and J by 6 bases, with 14 bases left in between. The CDR3 covers 12 residues. The germline V gene has CDR1 SNHLY and CDR2 FYNNEI. For the CDR3, the DNA is TGTGCCAGCGGACTTTGGCGGGGCGAGCAGTACTTC. It translates to CASGLWRGEQYF.

The table lists this clone with a few counts. The chain combines TRBV4-3 with TRBJ1-6, with 11 bases aligning to TRBD1. The CDR3 is made up of 17 amino acids. CDR1 is LGHNA, CDR2 YSLEER, per germline. The V segment lost 0 bases and the J segment 9 bases; nucleotides outside the gene matches: 7. CDR3 sequence (DNA): TGCGCCAGCAGCCAAGATCACGGACAGGGGGCAGGTTCACCCCTCCACTTT. This gives the protein CASSQDHGQGAGSPLHF.

This chain connects TRBV29-1 to TRBJ2-7; 7 nucleotides align to TRBD1. The germline V gene encodes CDR1 SQVTM and CDR2 ANQGSEA. The CDR3 totals 14 residues. The ends lost 5 bases at V and 7 bases at J; junction bases unmatched: 14. Here the CDR3 DNA reads TGCAGCGTTCCCCTCCAGGAAGGGGGCGATGAGCAGTACTTC. It translates to CSVPLQEGGDEQYF.

The chain uses TRBV10-3 and TRBJ2-7, with 7 bases fitting TRBD1. The CDR3 consists of 14 residues. Looked up from germline, CDR1 is ENHRY and CDR2 is SYGVKD. The V segment lost 7 bases and the J segment 3 bases; nucleotides outside the gene matches: 9. The CDR3 DNA follows: TGTGCCATCACCTCACAGGGGATGGGCTACGAGCAGTACTTC. It specifies CAITSQGMGYEQYF.